A single sample is the source of the 30 T cell receptor beta chains below, sequenced in a study of T cells in Graves' hyperthyroidism and ophthalmopathy. Amplification yielded TCR beta CDR3 regions, with RNA transcripts as the source. A set of HTBI primers served as the primers for a first-round RT-PCR of the TCR CDR3. Each CDR3 protein is one row after TCRdb ran MiXCR on the multiplex PCR reads. The data hold some 740,000 distinct CDR3 sequences, with around 13% observed a single time. Sequenced input: blood. Receptor source: a woman aged 18-30 years with Graves' hyperthyroidism.

This clonotype was seen more than once but under ten times. The V call is TRBV6-2 or TRBV6-3, the J call TRBJ1-2, with TRBD1 matching 7 bases. The CDR3 extends over 13 amino acids. Trimming took 6 bases from V and 6 from J; bases not matched to a gene: 7. Per the germline V gene, CDR1 is MNHEY and CDR2 is SVGEGT. For the CDR3, the DNA is TGTGCCAGCAGCCGCGACAGGGTGGATGGCTACACCTTC. It translates to CASSRDRVDGYTF.

The chain is built from TRBV29-1 and TRBJ1-2; D is undetermined. The V end lost 3 bases, the J end lost 4 bases, and 15 bases lay between the germline ends. The CDR3 runs 14 residues. The germline CDR1 and CDR2 sequences are SQVTM and ANQGSEA. CDR3 region: CSVEAQVPVYGYTF. In nucleotides, the CDR3 is TGCAGCGTTGAGGCCCAGGTCCCCGTCTATGGCTACACCTTC.

At least ten counts were recorded for this clonotype. V usage is TRBV18 and J usage is TRBJ2-5; no reliable D call. V lost 1 base to trimming and J lost 4 bases, with 10 bases between them. CDR1 and CDR2 from the germline V gene are KGHSH and LQKENI. The CDR3 consists of 14 residues. The CDR3 loop reads CASSPLGRRETQYF. CDR3 nucleotide sequence: TGTGCCAGCTCACCACTTGGGCGCCGAGAGACCCAGTACTTC. Complete variable domain (other parts from reference TRBV18 and TRBJ2-5): NAGVMQNPRHLVRRRGQEARLRCSPMKGHSHVYWYRQLPEEGLKFMVYLQKENIIDESGMPKERFSAEFPKEGPSILRIQQVVRGDSAAYFCASSPLGRRETQYFGPGTRLLVL.

This clonotype appeared a few times. The rearrangement joins TRBV20-1 to TRBJ2-7; 7 positions agree with TRBD1. Germline values: CDR1 DFQATT, CDR2 SNEGSKA (reference sequence). J gave up 1 base and V 6 bases, and 15 bases lay outside the gene matches. There are 16 residues in the CDR3. CDR3 protein: CSAPRGGAPRSYEQYF. Here the CDR3 DNA reads TGCAGTGCGCCGAGAGGGGGCGCACCACGATCCTACGAGCAGTACTTC.

This clonotype was picked up many times. This chain joins TRBV7-2 and TRBJ2-1; 10 nucleotides match TRBD2. The CDR3 spans 15 residues. The germline V gene has CDR1 SGHTA and CDR2 FQGNSA. After removal of 5 bases from V and 4 bases from J, the junction contained 5 bases not matched to a gene. The CDR3 DNA follows: TGTGCCAGCAGCAAAAAGACTAGCGGGTACAATGAGCAGTTCTTC. The encoded protein is CASSKKTSGYNEQFF.

Many counts were recorded for this clonotype. The rearrangement joins TRBV30 to TRBJ2-1; the D is unclear. The ends were cut back, 2 bases at V and 4 bases at J, with 6 bases in the middle. This CDR3 has 12 amino acids. Germline V gene lookup returns CDR1 GTSNPN and CDR2 SVGIG (reference sequence). The CDR3 DNA reads as TGTGCCTGGAGTTATGGGTACAATGAGCAGTTCTTC. It codes for CAWSYGYNEQFF.

This clonotype has at least ten counts. The chain recombines TRBV7-8 with TRBJ2-3; 9 nucleotides agree with TRBD2. V lost 7 bases and J lost 6; bases outside the gene matches: 11. Per the germline V gene, CDR1 is SGHVS and CDR2 is FQNEAQ. The length of the CDR3 is 15 residues. The CDR3 sequence is CASTRGQREADTQYF. The CDR3 nucleotides are TGTGCCAGCACCCGCGGACAGCGGGAGGCGGATACGCAGTATTTT.

The chain is built from TRBV7-6 and TRBJ2-7; no firm D call. This CDR3 spans 15 amino acids. Trimming left V 5 bases short and J 2 bases short, with 16 bases between. Germline loops: CDR1 SGHVS, CDR2 FNYEAQ. In nucleotides, the CDR3 is TGTGCCAGCAGCCCCCCCGGCAGTACCGCCTACGAGCAGTACTTC. It yields the protein CASSPPGSTAYEQYF.

This clonotype was found many times. This chain joins TRBV29-1 and TRBJ2-2, with 11 positions matching TRBD2. Germline loops: CDR1 SQVTM, CDR2 ANQGSEA. V lost 5 bases to trimming and J lost 3 bases; unmatched junction nucleotides: 11. CDR3 length: 17 residues. CDR3: CSVSPHRLAGYTGELFF. The CDR3 coding sequence is TGCAGCGTTAGTCCCCATCGACTAGCGGGGTACACCGGGGAGCTGTTTTTT.

The chain employs TRBV5-1 and TRBJ1-2; possibly TRBD1 for D (6 bases). V shed 4 bases and J shed 2 bases, with 9 bases lying between them. The CDR3 is 13 residues long. Germline CDR1 SGHRS, CDR2 YFSETQ. CDR3 in DNA: TGCGCCAGCAGCCGGGACACGAACTATGGCTACACCTTC. As protein: CASSRDTNYGYTF.

This clonotype came up many times. The J gene is TRBJ2-5, the V gene TRBV20-1, with D unclear. Germline V gene lookup returns CDR1 DFQATT and CDR2 SNEGSKA (reference sequence). Trimming stripped 5 bases from V and 0 bases from J, with 7 bases between. The CDR3 totals 12 residues. CDR3 in DNA: TGCAGTGCTCCGAAGTACCAAGAGACCCAGTACTTC. The encoded protein is CSAPKYQETQYF.

The chain recombines TRBV20-1 with TRBJ2-5; a weak D match, TRBD2 (5 bases). With 6 bases removed from V and 2 bases from J, the gap between germline ends came to 19 bases. The CDR3 has 15 residues. The V gene's germline CDR1 is DFQATT and CDR2 SNEGSKA (reference sequence). This chain's CDR3 is CSAGPLGIKQETQYF. The CDR3 DNA follows: TGCAGTGCAGGGCCGCTCGGGATAAAACAAGAGACCCAGTACTTC.

The V and J genes are TRBV10-3 and TRBJ2-5, with 8 bases that match TRBD1. The ends lost 4 bases at V and 5 bases at J; junction bases unmatched: 3. Germline CDR1 ENHRY, CDR2 SYGVKD. The CDR3 runs to 13 residues. CDR3 in DNA: TGTGCCATCAGTGGACAGGGGAGGGAGACCCAGTACTTC. Translation: CAISGQGRETQYF.

The chain links TRBV6-2 or TRBV6-3 to TRBJ2-1; the D is unclear. This CDR3 has 12 residues. Germline V CDR1 and CDR2: MNHEY, SVGEGT. V shed 7 bases and J shed 2 bases, with 6 bases lying between them. The CDR3 is CASKGAYNEQFF. CDR3 coding DNA: TGTGCCAGCAAAGGTGCCTACAATGAGCAGTTCTTC.

This clonotype was detected ten times or more. The V call is TRBV4-3, the J call TRBJ1-2; D is unresolved. The CDR3 sequence is 16 residues long. The V gene's germline CDR1 is LGHNA and CDR2 YSLEER. The V end was cut by 0 bases, the J end by 5 bases, with 16 bases between. The CDR3 region is CASSQDLEAELYGYTF. The CDR3, as DNA: TGCGCCAGCAGCCAAGATCTGGAGGCAGAGCTATATGGCTACACCTTC.

This clonotype showed up many times. This chain uses TRBV20-1 with TRBJ2-3; 10 nucleotides align to TRBD2. The CDR3 sequence is 14 residues long. Germline lookup yields CDR1 DFQATT and CDR2 SNEGSKA (reference sequence). Unmatched junction bases numbered 4, after V lost 2 bases and J lost 5 bases. The CDR3 sequence is CSARNSGRRDTQYF. CDR3 sequence (DNA): TGCAGTGCTAGAAATAGCGGGAGGAGAGATACGCAGTATTTT.

This clonotype was observed at least ten times. V is TRBV7-2 and J is TRBJ2-5, with TRBD2 as a possible D gene (6 bases). V lost 4 bases and J 4 bases, leaving 13 bases between the germline ends. Germline loops: CDR1 SGHTA, CDR2 FQGNSA. The CDR3 contains 14 residues. CDR3 coding DNA: TGTGCCAGCAGCTACCGCAGGCGGGGAGAGACCCAGTACTTC. Its protein is CASSYRRRGETQYF.

This clonotype has only a few counts. The genes are TRBV28 and TRBJ2-7; D is unclear. Per germline, CDR1 MDHEN and CDR2 SYDVKM. V was shortened by 2 bases and J by 3 bases, with 8 bases between the two germline ends. This CDR3 has 13 amino acids. As DNA, the CDR3 is TGTGCCAGCAGTTTAGCCCTATTCTACGAGCAGTACTTC. This sequence encodes CASSLALFYEQYF.

Ten or more counts support this clonotype. The chain uses TRBV15 and TRBJ2-7, with D unresolved. The CDR3 extends over 14 amino acids. V was trimmed by 5 bases and J by 0 bases, leaving 11 bases between them. The germline V gene encodes CDR1 LNHNV and CDR2 YYDKDF (reference sequence). The CDR3 DNA reads as TGTGCCACCAGCCTTACGGAAAGCTCCTACGAGCAGTACTTC. Its translation: CATSLTESSYEQYF.

V and J are TRBV15 and TRBJ2-7; 7 bases agree with TRBD1. V was pared by 3 bases and J by 1 base, with 6 bases of the junction left unmatched. There are 15 residues in the CDR3. Looked up from germline, CDR1 is LNHNV and CDR2 is YYDKDF (reference sequence). The CDR3, as DNA: TGTGCCACCAGCAGGTCGACAGGGCCATCCTACGAGCAGTACTTC. Translating it yields CATSRSTGPSYEQYF.

In its sample, this clonotype was seen many times. The V call is TRBV6-1, the J call TRBJ2-1; D is possibly TRBD2 (6 bases). The CDR3 is made up of 14 amino acids. V dropped 8 bases and J dropped 8 bases, with 19 bases sitting between them. Germline CDR1 MNHNS, CDR2 SASEGT. CDR3 sequence (DNA): TGTGCCAGCTACCTCGGAGGGTTCGGCGATGAGCAGTTCTTC. Amino acids: CASYLGGFGDEQFF.

This clonotype was seen more than once but under ten times. An end of the junction differs from the germline gene, which may be a read error. The V call is TRBV7-9, the J call TRBJ2-2, with D tentatively TRBD2 (6 bases). CDR3 length: 16 amino acids. Per germline, CDR1 SEHNR and CDR2 FQNEAQ (reference sequence). CDR3 in DNA: TGTGCCAGCAGCTTCACGTTCCTGGGAGGCACCGAGGAGCTGTTTTTT. It yields the protein CASSFTFLGGTEELFF.

The rearrangement joins TRBV28 to TRBJ2-7; 8 nucleotides align to TRBD1. V trimming: 5 bases; J trimming: 4 bases; junction bases outside the gene matches: 7. The CDR3 is 14 residues long. CDR1 is MDHEN and CDR2 is SYDVKM in the germline V gene. This chain's CDR3 is CASSPSQGGYEQYF. The DNA of the CDR3 is TGTGCCAGCAGTCCGTCACAGGGGGGTTACGAGCAGTACTTC.

The DNA for the CDR3 is TGTGCCATCAGTGAGTCAGGGGCCGGAACAGATACGCAGTATTTT. Its protein product is CAISESGAGTDTQYF. The rearrangement uses TRBV10-3 and TRBJ2-3, with D tentatively TRBD1 (5 bases). Per the germline V gene, CDR1 is ENHRY and CDR2 is SYGVKD. V dropped 0 bases and J dropped 3 bases, with 10 bases sitting between them. CDR3 length: 15 residues.

This chain links TRBV27 with TRBJ1-6; possible D gene TRBD1, 6 bases. V was cut by 6 bases and J by 8 bases, with 20 bases left in between. The CDR3 is 16 amino acids. The germline V gene has CDR1 MNHEY and CDR2 SMNVEV (reference sequence). The CDR3, as DNA: TGTGCCAGCAGCGAAAGGGGCGTGGGGGCCTATTCACCCCTCCACTTT. Translated, it gives CASSERGVGAYSPLHF.

The chain carries TRBV3-1 and TRBJ1-4; no clear D. CDR1 LGHDT and CDR2 YNNKEL come from the germline V gene (reference sequence). This CDR3 has 12 amino acids. The V end was cut by 0 bases, the J end by 6 bases, with 2 bases between. CDR3 DNA sequence: TGTGCCAGCAGCCAAGAACATGAAAAACTGTTTTTT. Amino acids: CASSQEHEKLFF.

This clonotype was observed a handful of times. The V and J genes are TRBV6-2 or TRBV6-3 and TRBJ2-3; D not certain. The CDR3 contains 14 residues. Trimming took 3 bases from V and 2 from J, leaving 9 bases between them. Germline loops: CDR1 MNHEY, CDR2 SVGEGT. CDR3 sequence reads: CASSYDTDTDTQYF. The CDR3 bases are TGTGCCAGCAGTTATGACACAGACACAGATACGCAGTATTTT.

The sample holds a few counts of this clonotype. CDR3: CSVEGTGEETQYF. As DNA, the CDR3 is TGCAGCGTTGAGGGGACAGGGGAAGAGACCCAGTACTTC. The chain has TRBV29-1 and TRBJ2-5; the match to TRBD1 covers 10 bases. J was trimmed by 3 bases and V by 3 bases; bases with no gene match: 1. Germline lookup yields CDR1 SQVTM and CDR2 ANQGSEA. This CDR3 is 13 amino acids long.

The CDR3: CASSIGGQGNQPQHF. CDR3 sequence (DNA): TGTGCCAGTAGTATCGGAGGACAGGGCAATCAGCCCCAGCATTTT. This chain joins TRBV19 and TRBJ1-5; 7 nucleotides agree with TRBD1. The CDR3 spans 15 residues. Germline V CDR1 and CDR2: LNHDA, SQIVND (reference sequence). Germline trimming cut 3 bases from V and 2 bases from J; bases unmatched to any gene: 4.

This clonotype was seen ten or more times. The rearrangement joins TRBV20-1 to TRBJ1-1, with D perhaps matching TRBD1 (6 bases). This CDR3 has 14 residues. Germline V gives CDR1 DFQATT, CDR2 SNEGSKA (reference sequence). Trimming removed 4 bases at V and 2 bases at J, with 14 bases between. CDR3 amino acids: CSAIPPGVNTEAFF. The DNA of the CDR3 is TGCAGTGCTATTCCCCCAGGGGTTAACACTGAAGCTTTCTTT.